This T cell receptor (beta chain) was documented in a study of T cell clones after liver transplantation. At the level of the study: Samples came from ITN030ST, which attempted immunosuppression withdrawal within 2 years of liver transplantation. Post-transplant blood was tracked for graft-donor-reactive T cell clones identified in a pre-transplant mixed lymphocyte reaction.

The CDR3 loop spans 17 amino acids. Sequencing used immunoSEQ multiplex PCR; TCRdb keeps in-frame clones, though not all of them. Of over 14,000 clones listed, more than 65% are singletons. The receptor was isolated from a human patient who received a liver transplant. Some T cells may be provided by the graft donor. This specimen was CD8+ T cells from blood, taken around 48 months after liver transplant. The chain combines TRBV12-1 with TRBJ1-3; the D call in the table, TRBD1, was not verified against the DNA. TRBV12-1 has pseudogene status. The CDR3 sequence: CASSFSFSGTGGNTIYF. The CDR3 DNA follows: TGTGCCAGCAGCTTTAGCTTCTCCGGGACAGGGGGAAACACCATATATTTT.